This is a list of T cell receptor beta chains from one sample in a study of blood T cells in healthy people across ages. TCRdb analysed the 5' RACE reads with MiXCR anew, one entry per CDR3 protein. The sample records 800,000 to 950,000 distinct CDR3 sequences, just under 30% being singletons. Another study also made use of these data, one on T cells of mothers and their children.

Sequences were obtained from blood. The receptors were gathered from a woman in her thirties or forties in good health. Each CDR3 is given with its conserved first and last residue. The order of the fields is D gene, V gene, CDR3 protein. The D gene is left open where the match is weak.

NA,TRBV28,CASSLYWGGNSPLHF
NA,TRBV7-6,CASSPNPLGVRYGYTF
NA,TRBV15,CATSRDQMATWDGYTF
NA,TRBV12-3/TRBV12-4,CASRLGSTDTQYF
NA,TRBV20-1,CSARDTGTPEAFF
TRBD1,TRBV11-1,CASSFSTRGPRNIQYF
TRBD1,TRBV24-1,CATEAGTGYGYTF
TRBD2,TRBV5-6,CASSLGRTPRGGTQYF
TRBD1,TRBV28,CASSSGQGTTGELFF
NA,TRBV27,CASSLSGRGLATEAFF
NA,TRBV2,CASSETLATNNSPLHF
TRBD2,TRBV20-1,CSASGIASGRAFPETQYF
TRBD2,TRBV27,CASSYSGGAIDEQFF
TRBD2,TRBV19,CASSTQGLAHSTDTQYF
NA,TRBV4-1,CASSQAATNYGYTF
NA,TRBV6-5,CASSRLQGRVNPYEQYF
NA,TRBV12-3/TRBV12-4,CASSSDAWGPILRRANYGYTF
NA,TRBV15,CATSNKGTYEQYF
NA,TRBV7-2,CASSARPKDTQYF
NA,TRBV2,CASSDTTGTSHTDTQYF
TRBD1,TRBV5-1,CASSGGQGINYGYTF
NA,TRBV28,CASSLRTPHRGGLGKNIQYF
TRBD2,TRBV6-5,CASTRRSGGIQETQYF
NA,TRBV28,CASSSRLLSYF
TRBD1,TRBV20-1,CSAIGTGLGEQYF
TRBD1,TRBV12-3/TRBV12-4,CVSNRDRASEAFF
NA,TRBV20-1,CSARAGPSTDTQYF
NA,TRBV10-3,CAISRGRDSYEQYF